This T cell receptor (beta chain) appears in the sequencing data of a study of blood T cell repertoires in COVID-19. Study context: In each case, the material was cDNA or gDNA derived from T cells, B-cell-depleted T cells, or PBMCs.

Profiling relied on immunoSEQ multiplex PCR, and the TCRdb table lists in-frame clones only, not all of them. The data hold about 150,000 clones, with 85% observed a single time. V lost 0 bases and J lost 9; bases outside the gene matches: 10. The CDR3 consists of 17 residues. Germline V gene data show CDR1 as SGHVS and CDR2 as FNYEAQ. Recovered status in Cohort 3 required two negative PCRs, clearance, or symptom resolution. This sequence originates from a woman aged 40 to 50 who had recovered from COVID-19. The V gene is TRBV7-6, the J gene TRBJ1-6; TRBD1 matches 8 bases. The specimen was PBMCs or T cells enriched from blood (not recorded which). The CDR3 region is CASSLASRGQGVSPLHF. The CDR3 DNA reads as TGTGCCAGCAGCTTAGCGTCGCGAGGACAGGGTGTTTCACCCCTCCACTTT.